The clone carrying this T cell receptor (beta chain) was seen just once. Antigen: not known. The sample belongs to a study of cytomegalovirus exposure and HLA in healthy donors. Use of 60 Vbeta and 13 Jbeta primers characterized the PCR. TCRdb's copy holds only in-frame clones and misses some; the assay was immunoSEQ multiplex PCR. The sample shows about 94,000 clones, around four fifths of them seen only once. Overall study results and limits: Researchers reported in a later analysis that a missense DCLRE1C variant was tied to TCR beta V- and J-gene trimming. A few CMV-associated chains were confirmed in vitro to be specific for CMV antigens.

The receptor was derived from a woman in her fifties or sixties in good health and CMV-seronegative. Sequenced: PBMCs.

The CDR3 is CASSPPGGGFGQPQHF. As DNA, the CDR3 is TGTGCCAGCTCACCACCGGGGGGAGGGTTCGGTCAGCCCCAGCATTTT. The J gene is TRBJ1-5, the V gene TRBV18; D is perhaps TRBD1 (5 bases). The CDR3 is 16 residues long. The V end lost 0 bases, the J end lost 6 bases, and 15 bases lay between the germline ends. Germline V gene lookup returns CDR1 KGHSH and CDR2 LQKENI.